These 15 T cell receptor beta chains originate from one sample sequenced in a study of T cells in Graves' hyperthyroidism and ophthalmopathy. RNA transcripts served as the template for amplifying TCR beta CDR3 regions. The study used the HTBI primer set for a first-round RT-PCR of the TCR CDR3. TCRdb processed the multiplex PCR reads anew with MiXCR; each CDR3 protein has one entry. The sample lists approximately 600,000 distinct CDR3 sequences, around 15% occurring once. Sequenced material: blood. All receptors come from a woman aged 40-49 years with Graves' ophthalmopathy.

This clonotype was detected ten times or more. V and J are TRBV12-3 or TRBV12-4 and TRBJ2-7; 9 positions match TRBD1. The CDR3 contains 14 residues. J lost 4 bases, V lost 7 bases, and 8 bases had no gene match. The CDR3 protein is CASTTGTGHYEQYF. CDR3 coding DNA: TGTGCCAGCACCACCGGGACAGGGCATTACGAGCAGTACTTC.

The genes are TRBV11-3 and TRBJ2-2; D uncertain. The germline CDR1 and CDR2 sequences are SGHNT and YENEEA. The V end was cut by 2 bases, the J end by 5 bases, with 12 bases between. The CDR3 covers 15 residues. The CDR3 DNA reads TGTGCCAGCAGCTTACTTAAGGGTCGAACCGGGGAGCTGTTTTTT. Amino acids: CASSLLKGRTGELFF.

Ten or more counts support this clonotype. V is TRBV5-1 and J is TRBJ2-7, with D unresolved. The V end was cut by 0 bases, the J end by 2 bases, with 6 bases between. The length of the CDR3 is 13 residues. CDR1 is SGHRS and CDR2 is YFSETQ in the germline V gene. CDR3 DNA: TGCGCCAGCAGCTTGGAAAACCCCTACGAGCAGTACTTC. Translation: CASSLENPYEQYF.

In its sample, this clonotype was seen many times. This sequence joins TRBV6-5 and TRBJ2-4; D might be TRBD1 or TRBD2, each matching 6 bases. The CDR3 spans 16 residues. Trimming cost V 0 bases and J 4 bases, with 13 bases left between them. From germline, CDR1 is MNHEY and CDR2 SVGAGI. The CDR3 here is CASSYSPGGAKNIQYF. In nucleotides, the CDR3 is TGTGCCAGCAGTTACTCACCCGGGGGCGCTAAAAACATTCAGTACTTC.

The sample holds a few counts of this clonotype. The genes are TRBV30 and TRBJ2-6; D unresolved. This CDR3 comprises 16 residues. Germline lookup yields CDR1 GTSNPN and CDR2 SVGIG (reference sequence). The V end was cut by 0 bases, the J end by 0 bases, with 9 bases between. The chain's CDR3 is CAWSVGRISGANVLTF. The CDR3 DNA is TGTGCCTGGAGTGTCGGCCGAATCTCTGGGGCCAACGTCCTGACTTTC.

The rearrangement joins TRBV6-2 or TRBV6-3 to TRBJ2-3, with 11 bases matching TRBD2. V shed 8 bases, J shed 0 bases, and the junction held 13 bases outside the gene matches. Germline CDR1 and CDR2: MNHEY and SVGEGT. This CDR3 comprises 18 residues. CDR3 nucleotides: TGTGCCAGCCCAGCTAGTGGGACTAGCGGAGAAAGCACAGATACGCAGTATTTT. Its translation: CASPASGTSGESTDTQYF.

This clonotype came up many times. The genes are TRBV30 and TRBJ2-5, with 7 bases identical to TRBD2. The CDR3 has 14 amino acids. V lost 1 base, J lost 2 bases, and 4 bases stayed unmatched. Germline loops: CDR1 GTSNPN, CDR2 SVGIG (reference sequence). DNA for the CDR3: TGTGCCTGGAGTGGGCTAGCGGTACAAGAGACCCAGTACTTC. Amino acid sequence: CAWSGLAVQETQYF.

The rearrangement joins TRBV20-1 to TRBJ2-7, with 8 bases identical to TRBD1. Unmatched junction bases numbered 7, after V lost 0 bases and J lost 6 bases. The germline CDR1 and CDR2 sequences are DFQATT and SNEGSKA (reference sequence). The CDR3 covers 14 residues. Here the CDR3 reads CSARDRTGWGEQYF. The CDR3 DNA sequence: TGCAGTGCTAGAGATCGGACAGGGTGGGGCGAGCAGTACTTC.

At least ten counts were recorded for this clonotype. CDR3 DNA: TGCGCCAGCAGACTCGAAGATAACTATGACGGCTACACCTTC. Residues: CASRLEDNYDGYTF. This chain links TRBV5-1 with TRBJ1-2; no clear D gene. Deletions cut 5 bases from V and 8 bases from J, with 19 bases between. CDR1 is SGHRS and CDR2 is YFSETQ in the germline V gene. This CDR3 spans 14 amino acids.

The chain has TRBV19 and TRBJ2-6, with unresolved D. The CDR3 has 14 residues. Germline CDR1 is LNHDA and CDR2 is SQIVND (reference sequence). V lost 6 bases to trimming and J lost 4 bases, with 10 bases between them. In DNA, the CDR3 is TGTGCCAGTAGGGGTTGGGGAGGGGCCAACGTCCTGACTTTC. It codes for CASRGWGGANVLTF.

This clonotype was recorded many times. The rearrangement links TRBV5-1 to TRBJ2-7; TRBD2 matches 10 bases. The V gene's germline CDR1 is SGHRS and CDR2 YFSETQ. The CDR3 covers 14 residues. With 3 bases clipped from V and 3 bases from J, the junction kept 3 bases outside the gene matches. The CDR3, as DNA: TGCGCCAGCAGCTCTGGGACTAGCGACTACGAGCAGTACTTC. Protein sequence: CASSSGTSDYEQYF.

This clonotype appeared a single time. The rearrangement uses TRBV11-2 and TRBJ1-6; no clear D. The V end lost 0 bases, the J end lost 13 bases, and 19 bases lay between the germline ends. The CDR3 runs 16 residues. Germline CDR1 SGHAT, CDR2 FQNNGV. For the CDR3, the DNA is TGTGCCAGCAGCTTAGACTACGACGAACGGTATCATCCCCTCCACTTT. Translating gives CASSLDYDERYHPLHF. Looking up the rest from reference TRBV11-2 and TRBJ1-6 gives the full variable domain: EAGVAQSPRYKIIEKRQSVAFWCNPISGHATLYWYQQILGQGPKLLIQFQNNGVVDDSQLPKDRFSAERLKGVDSTLKIQPAKLEDSAVYLCASSLDYDERYHPLHFGNGTRLTVT.

This clonotype was counted at least ten times. V gene TRBV28 combines with J gene TRBJ2-2, with 13 bases matching TRBD2. Germline lookup yields CDR1 MDHEN and CDR2 SYDVKM. The CDR3 has 17 residues. V was pared by 8 bases and J by 4 bases, with 10 bases of the junction left unmatched. In DNA form, the CDR3 reads TGTGCCAGCGGAAGGACTAGCGGGAGAAGGGGCACCGGGGAGCTGTTTTTT. Its translation is CASGRTSGRRGTGELFF. Variable domain in full (rest from reference TRBV28 and TRBJ2-2): DVKVTQSSRYLVKRTGEKVFLECVQDMDHENMFWYRQDPGLGLRLIYFSYDVKMKEKGDIPEGYSVSREKKERFSLILESASTNQTSMYLCASGRTSGRRGTGELFFGEGSRLTVL.

This clonotype was counted ten times or more. CDR3 in amino acids: CASSLPKGGSDTGELFF. DNA of the CDR3: TGTGCCAGCAGCCTGCCAAAGGGCGGGAGCGACACCGGGGAGCTGTTTTTT. This rearrangement joins TRBV5-5 to TRBJ2-2; TRBD2 aligns across 7 bases. The V gene end was trimmed by 4 bases and the J gene end by 3 bases; junction bases not matched to a gene: 12. This CDR3 comprises 17 residues. The germline CDR1 and CDR2 sequences are SGHKS and YYEKEE (reference sequence).

This clonotype was detected many times. The V and J genes are TRBV28 and TRBJ1-2; possibly TRBD1 for D (5 bases). This CDR3 has 18 residues. CDR1 MDHEN and CDR2 SYDVKM come from the germline V gene. The V end lost 7 bases, the J end lost 1 base, and 25 bases lay between the germline ends. The CDR3 nucleotides read TGTGCCAGCACCAGCTATGGATCCGAGGGACGGAATAACTATGGCTACACCTTC. This gives the protein CASTSYGSEGRNNYGYTF.